The sample holds one count of the clone carrying this T cell receptor beta chain. The authors' processing: Nucleated cell counts were estimated from reference gene primer amplification. Some clones are missing from TCRdb's copy, which holds only in-frame ones; the method was immunoSEQ multiplex PCR. V, J and clone size are taken as reported in that table, and D and trimming were inferred from the DNA itself. The sample has around 260,000 clones; 80% to 90% are singletons. The sample originates from a study of blood T cell repertoires in COVID-19. Study-level background: COVID-19 samples, acute and convalescent, were from the United States, Italy and Spain.

Trimming removed 4 bases at V and 4 bases at J, with 10 bases between. Germline V gene lookup returns CDR1 SGHRS and CDR2 YFSETQ. The CDR3 runs 13 residues. The clonotype was recovered from a woman aged 30 to 39 with active or convalescent COVID-19. The sample taken for sequencing was peripheral blood. The V call is TRBV5-1, the J call TRBJ2-3; D call uncertain. CDR3 residues: CASSPSRADTQYF. As DNA, the CDR3 is TGCGCCAGCAGCCCATCTCGGGCAGATACGCAGTATTTT.